This T cell receptor (beta chain) was profiled in a study of tumor-infiltrating lymphocytes in localized non-small cell lung cancer. This clone appeared once. The V gene lost 1 base and the J gene lost 1 base, with 5 bases spanning the gap. The germline CDR1 and CDR2 sequences are SGHTA and FQGNSA. The CDR3 length is 13 residues. Profiling relied on immunoSEQ multiplex PCR, and the TCRdb table lists in-frame clones only, not all of them. The repertoire includes about 13,000 clones, roughly four fifths of them detected once, and approximately 21% sits in the top ten. The chain combines TRBV7-2 with TRBJ2-7; D not certain. The source is a human donor with non-small cell lung cancer. The specimen was lung tumor tissue. The DNA for the CDR3 is TGTGCCAGCAGCTTAGTGCAGTCCTACGAGCAGTACTTC. Amino acids: CASSLVQSYEQYF.